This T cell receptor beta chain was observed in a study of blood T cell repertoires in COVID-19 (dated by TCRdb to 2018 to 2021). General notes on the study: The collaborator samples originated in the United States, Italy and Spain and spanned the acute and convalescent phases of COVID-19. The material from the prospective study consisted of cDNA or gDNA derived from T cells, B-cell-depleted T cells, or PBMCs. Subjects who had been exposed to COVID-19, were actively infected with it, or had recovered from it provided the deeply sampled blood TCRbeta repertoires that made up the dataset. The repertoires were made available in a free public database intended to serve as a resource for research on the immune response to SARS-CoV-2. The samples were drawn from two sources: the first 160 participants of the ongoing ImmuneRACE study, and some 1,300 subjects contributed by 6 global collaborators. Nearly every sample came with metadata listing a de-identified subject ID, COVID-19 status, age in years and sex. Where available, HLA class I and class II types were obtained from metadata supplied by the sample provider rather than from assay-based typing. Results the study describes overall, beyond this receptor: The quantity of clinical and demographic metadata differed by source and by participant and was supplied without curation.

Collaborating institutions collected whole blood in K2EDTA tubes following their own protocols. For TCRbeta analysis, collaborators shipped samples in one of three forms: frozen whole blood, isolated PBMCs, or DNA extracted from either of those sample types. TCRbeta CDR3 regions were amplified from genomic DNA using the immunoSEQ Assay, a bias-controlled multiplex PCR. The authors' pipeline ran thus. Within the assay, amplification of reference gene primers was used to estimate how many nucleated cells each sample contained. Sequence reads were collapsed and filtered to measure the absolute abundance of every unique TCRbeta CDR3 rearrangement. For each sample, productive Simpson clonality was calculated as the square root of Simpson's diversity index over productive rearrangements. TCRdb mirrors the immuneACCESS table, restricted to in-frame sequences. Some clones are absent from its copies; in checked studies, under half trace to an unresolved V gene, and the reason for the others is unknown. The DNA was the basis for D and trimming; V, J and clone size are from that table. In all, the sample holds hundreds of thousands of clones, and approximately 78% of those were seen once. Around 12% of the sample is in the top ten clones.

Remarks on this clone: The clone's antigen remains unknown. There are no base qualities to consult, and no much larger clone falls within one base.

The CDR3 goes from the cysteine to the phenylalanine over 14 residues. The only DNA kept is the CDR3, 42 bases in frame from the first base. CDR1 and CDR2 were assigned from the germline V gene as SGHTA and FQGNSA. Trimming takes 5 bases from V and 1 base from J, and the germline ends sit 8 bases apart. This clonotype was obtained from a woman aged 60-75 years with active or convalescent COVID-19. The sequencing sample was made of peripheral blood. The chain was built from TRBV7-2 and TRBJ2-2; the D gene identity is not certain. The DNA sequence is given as TGTGCCAGCAGCGCAACCGGGAACACCGGGGAGCTGTTTTTT. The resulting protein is CASSATGNTGELFF.